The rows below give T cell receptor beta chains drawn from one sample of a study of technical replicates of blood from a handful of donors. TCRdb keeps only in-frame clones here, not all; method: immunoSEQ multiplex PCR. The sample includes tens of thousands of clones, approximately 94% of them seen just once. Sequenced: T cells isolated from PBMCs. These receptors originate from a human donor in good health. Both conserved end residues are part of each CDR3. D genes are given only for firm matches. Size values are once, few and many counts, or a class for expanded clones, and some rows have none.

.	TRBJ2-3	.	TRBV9	TGTGCCAGCAGCGTAAAGGAGGGCCGCACAGATACGCAGTATTTT	CASSVKEGRTDTQYF
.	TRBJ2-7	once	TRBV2	TGTGCCAGCAGCGATAGCTCGGGGGGCTTGGACGAGCAGTACTTC	CASSDSSGGLDEQYF
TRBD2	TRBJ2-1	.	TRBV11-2	TGTGCCAGCAGCTTATTCGGACTAGCGGGAATCTACAATGAGCAGTTCTTC	CASSLFGLAGIYNEQFF
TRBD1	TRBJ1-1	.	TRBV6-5	TGTGCCAGCAGTCGGACAGGGGACACTGAAGCTTTCTTT	CASSRTGDTEAFF
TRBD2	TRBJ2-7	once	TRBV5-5	TGTGCCAGCAGCACGTTTAGCGGGAGTTACGAGCAGTACTTC	CASSTFSGSYEQYF
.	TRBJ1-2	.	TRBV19	TGTGCCAGTATGGGCAGGCCAGACTATGGCTACACCTTC	CASMGRPDYGYTF
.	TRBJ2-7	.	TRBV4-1	TGCGCCAGCAGCCTAGAGCGGATCTACGAGCAGTACTTC	CASSLERIYEQYF
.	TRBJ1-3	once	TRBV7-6	TGTGCCAGCAGCTTCGGCGACAGCTTCTCTGGAAACACCATATATTTT	CASSFGDSFSGNTIYF
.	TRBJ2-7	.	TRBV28	TGTGCCAGCAGTTTGGCAGGGGGGTCCTACGAGCAGTACTTC	CASSLAGGSYEQYF
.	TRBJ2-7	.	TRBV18	TGTGCCAGCTCTCGGGATCGAGAGATGTACGAGCAGTACTTC	CASSRDREMYEQYF
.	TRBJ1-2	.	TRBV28	TGTGCCAGCAGTTTACGGTCAGGGGATGGCTACACCTTC	CASSLRSGDGYTF
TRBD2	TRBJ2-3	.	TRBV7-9	TGTGCCAGCAGCCCCTTCGGGACTAGCGGCACAGATACGCAGTATTTT	CASSPFGTSGTDTQYF
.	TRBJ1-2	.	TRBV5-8	TGTGCCAGCAGCTTCAGGGGATACTATGGCTACACCTTC	CASSFRGYYGYTF
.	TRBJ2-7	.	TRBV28	TGTGCCAGCAGTTTATTGGGAGGCGCTTACGAGCAGTACTTC	CASSLLGGAYEQYF
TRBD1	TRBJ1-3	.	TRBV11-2	TGTGCCAGCAGCTGGACAGGGTACGGAAACACCATATATTTT	CASSWTGYGNTIYF
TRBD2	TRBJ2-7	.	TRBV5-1	TGCGCCAGCAGCTTGCGGCGTACTAGCGGGAGGTACGAGCAGTACTTC	CASSLRRTSGRYEQYF
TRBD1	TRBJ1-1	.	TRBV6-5	TGTGCCAGCAGTGACAGGGTGAACACTGAAGCTTTCTTT	CASSDRVNTEAFF
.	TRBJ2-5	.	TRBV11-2	TGTGCCAGCAGCATAGGAGTCCAAGAGACCCAGTACTTC	CASSIGVQETQYF
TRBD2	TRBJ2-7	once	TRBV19	TGTGCCAGTAGTCCTGGACTAGTCTACGAGCAGTACTTC	CASSPGLVYEQYF
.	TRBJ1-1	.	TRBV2	TGTGCCAGCAGTTACACACAGAACACTGAAGCTTTCTTT	CASSYTQNTEAFF
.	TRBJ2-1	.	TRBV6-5	TGTGCCAGCAGTAGGACTCCCAATGAGCAGTTCTTC	CASSRTPNEQFF
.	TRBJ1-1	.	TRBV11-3	TGTGCCAGCAGCTACAGAGTGAACACTGAAGCTTTCTTT	CASSYRVNTEAFF